Reported below is one T cell receptor beta chain. The antigen remains undetermined. This record comes from a study of cytomegalovirus exposure and HLA in healthy donors. About the study: From about 180 million T cells, an earlier analysis saw around 120 million unique TCR beta sequences.

60 Vbeta and 13 Jbeta primers were used in PCR. Clones were read by immunoSEQ multiplex PCR, and TCRdb kept only the in-frame ones, dropping some. The repertoire holds fewer than 150,000 clones, 74% seen once, with about 9.9% in the top ten. Findings of the study overall: A later analysis linked a missense DCLRE1C variant to TCR beta V- and J-gene trimming. Later analysis identified 15,000 to 20,000 TCR beta sequences associated with HLA alleles, using a false discovery rate threshold of 0.05. The CMV antigen specificity of a few CMV-associated chains was confirmed through in vitro analysis.

There are 14 residues in the CDR3. Deletions cut 4 bases from V and 0 bases from J, with 13 bases between. Per germline, CDR1 SQVTM and CDR2 ANQGSEA. The sequencing sample was made of PBMCs. This clonotype originated in a woman between 45 and 65 years old in good health and CMV-seropositive. The rearrangement uses TRBV29-1 and TRBJ2-7; unclear D gene. The DNA of the CDR3 is TGCAGCGTTGTATCCCCATTTAGCTCCTACGAGCAGTACTTC. This sequence encodes CSVVSPFSSYEQYF.